A single sample is the source of the 29 T cell receptor beta chains below, sequenced in a study of response to subunit inactivated influenza vaccine. TCRdb redid the calling of the RT-PCR reads with MiXCR, one entry per CDR3 protein. This repertoire shows roughly 550,000 distinct CDR3 sequences, approximately 20% found once; its top ten account for 2.5% to 3%. This sample was shared with a second study, whose subject was T cells expressing NK-cell markers. This second study notes: UMIs accompanied the 5'RACE template switching by which TCR beta cDNA was made.

The sample was CD4+ T cells sorted from PBMCs, taken 11 to 12 days after vaccination. The receptors stem from a man between 50 and 59 years old who received an inactivated influenza vaccine.

This clonotype has a count of ten or more. The chain has TRBV7-6 and TRBJ2-2, with TRBD1 matching 8 bases. The junction had 2 bases not matched to a gene; V was cut back by 1 base and J by 4 bases. Looked up from germline, CDR1 is SGHVS and CDR2 is FNYEAQ. The CDR3 sequence is 15 residues long. The CDR3 bases are TGTGCCAGCAGCTTAGGGACAGGGCGCACCGGGGAGCTGTTTTTT. Its protein product is CASSLGTGRTGELFF.

This clonotype has more than one count but fewer than ten. The rearrangement links TRBV7-9 to TRBJ2-7; TRBD1 matches at 7 bases. Germline V gene lookup returns CDR1 SEHNR and CDR2 FQNEAQ (reference sequence). V was pared by 5 bases and J by 3 bases, with 10 bases of the junction left unmatched. The CDR3 spans 15 residues. The DNA for the CDR3 is TGTGCCAGCAGCCCAATACAGGGGTTAGTCTACGAGCAGTACTTC. It is translated as CASSPIQGLVYEQYF.

Ten or more counts support this clonotype. The rearrangement uses TRBV29-1 and TRBJ1-2; 9 bases agree with TRBD1. The length of the CDR3 is 14 residues. Unmatched junction bases numbered 9, after V lost 6 bases and J lost 4 bases. CDR1 and CDR2 (germline): SQVTM, ANQGSEA. The CDR3 DNA is TGCAGCGTGGTCACAGGGGGCGAGAGCTATGGCTACACCTTC. It yields the protein CSVVTGGESYGYTF.

This clonotype was counted between two and nine times. V and J are TRBV20-1 and TRBJ2-7, with D possibly matching TRBD2 (6 bases). This CDR3 has 14 residues. CDR1 DFQATT and CDR2 SNEGSKA come from the germline V gene (reference sequence). V was clipped by 6 bases and J by 1 base, with 16 bases between them. In DNA, the CDR3 is TGCAGTGCGACGGGCCGGGAGATGTCCTACGAGCAGTACTTC. Amino acids: CSATGREMSYEQYF.

This rearrangement joins TRBV11-2 to TRBJ2-3; possible D gene TRBD2, 5 bases. Per germline, CDR1 SGHAT and CDR2 FQNNGV. This CDR3 contains 19 residues. Trimming stripped 2 bases from V and 0 bases from J, with 21 bases between. In DNA, the CDR3 is TGTGCCAGCAGCTTATTCTCGCTAGCAGATCCCCAAAGCACAGATACGCAGTATTTT. Protein: CASSLFSLADPQSTDTQYF.

The genes are TRBV4-1 and TRBJ2-4; D may be TRBD1 (7 bases). The CDR3 is made up of 16 amino acids. CDR1 is MGHRA, CDR2 YSYEKL, per germline. Trimming took off 3 bases at V and 8 bases at J, with 20 bases between the two ends. CDR3 protein: CASSHPRQGTGDIQYF. Here the CDR3 DNA reads TGCGCCAGCAGCCACCCTCGACAGGGTACGGGGGACATTCAGTACTTC.

This clonotype has a handful of counts. The CDR3 sequence: CASSPGTQGGSEKLFF. The CDR3 DNA follows: TGTGCCAGCAGCCCCGGGACCCAGGGGGGTAGTGAAAAACTGTTTTTT. The V call is TRBV6-1, the J call TRBJ1-4; TRBD1 agrees at 7 bases. With 6 bases clipped from V and 7 bases from J, the junction kept 14 bases outside the gene matches. The CDR3 is 16 amino acids. CDR1 is MNHNS and CDR2 is SASEGT in the germline V gene.

This clonotype was seen a handful of times. J is TRBJ2-7 and V is TRBV9; D not resolved. Germline V CDR1 and CDR2: SGDLS, YYNGEE. The V end was cut by 4 bases, the J end by 2 bases, with 10 bases between. This CDR3 comprises 13 residues. The CDR3 loop reads CASSPDLAYEQYF. The CDR3 DNA reads TGTGCCAGCAGCCCAGATCTGGCCTACGAGCAGTACTTC.

Written as DNA, the CDR3 is TGTGCCAGCAGCCCCGCAGGGGCAGGGACTAATGAAAAACTGTTTTTT. Its protein is CASSPAGAGTNEKLFF. V and J are TRBV6-1 and TRBJ1-4; TRBD1 might be the D (6 bases). Germline V gene lookup returns CDR1 MNHNS and CDR2 SASEGT. Deletions cut 6 bases from V and 2 bases from J, with 16 bases between. The length of the CDR3 is 16 residues.

This clonotype showed up many times. This chain joins TRBV7-2 and TRBJ2-4; no definite D call. CDR1 and CDR2 (germline): SGHTA, FQGNSA. The CDR3 is made up of 16 amino acids. With 2 bases removed from V and 0 bases from J, the gap between germline ends came to 11 bases. The CDR3: CASSLPGSQAKNIQYF. CDR3 DNA sequence: TGTGCCAGCAGCTTACCTGGATCGCAAGCCAAAAACATTCAGTACTTC. Full variable domain (remainder filled in from reference TRBV7-2 and TRBJ2-4): GAGVSQSPSNKVTEKGKDVELRCDPISGHTALYWYRQSLGQGLEFLIYFQGNSAPDKSGLPSDRFSAERTGGSVSTLTIQRTQQEDSAVYLCASSLPGSQAKNIQYFGAGTRLSVL.

In its sample, this clonotype was seen a few times. The chain is built from TRBV11-2 and TRBJ2-1; tentative D call: TRBD2 (6 bases). CDR3 length: 14 amino acids. Trimming removed 4 bases at V and 9 bases at J, with 16 bases between. CDR1 and CDR2 from the germline V gene are SGHAT and FQNNGV. CDR3 sequence (DNA): TGTGCCAGCAGCTATGGGCCGGGGGTAGGTGAGCAGTTCTTC. Protein sequence: CASSYGPGVGEQFF. The complete variable domain, with remaining parts taken from reference TRBV11-2 and TRBJ2-1, reads EAGVAQSPRYKIIEKRQSVAFWCNPISGHATLYWYQQILGQGPKLLIQFQNNGVVDDSQLPKDRFSAERLKGVDSTLKIQPAKLEDSAVYLCASSYGPGVGEQFFGPGTRLTVL.

Only a few counts were recorded for this clonotype. The chain combines TRBV20-1 with TRBJ2-5; TRBD2 matches at 12 bases. The CDR3 contains 14 residues. Germline loops: CDR1 DFQATT, CDR2 SNEGSKA (reference sequence). V shed 6 bases, J shed 1 base, and the junction held 3 bases outside the gene matches. The CDR3 loop is CSAPTSGSQETQYF. For the CDR3, the DNA is TGCAGTGCCCCGACTAGCGGGAGCCAAGAGACCCAGTACTTC.

V and J are TRBV18 and TRBJ2-3; the D is unclear. The ends were cut back, 6 bases at V and 0 bases at J, with 16 bases in the middle. Germline loops: CDR1 KGHSH, CDR2 LQKENI. The CDR3 length is 16 residues. The CDR3 region has the DNA TGTGCCAGCTCCCTCGGCCTTTCCGTTAGCACAGATACGCAGTATTTT. It encodes CASSLGLSVSTDTQYF.

This rearrangement joins TRBV28 to TRBJ2-7; 9 bases align to TRBD1. V shed 6 bases, J shed 6 bases, and the junction held 12 bases outside the gene matches. The V gene's germline CDR1 is MDHEN and CDR2 SYDVKM. The CDR3 runs 15 residues. CDR3 in DNA: TGTGCCAGCAGGTCAATCTGGGACAGGGTTGGCGAGCAGTACTTC. Translating gives CASRSIWDRVGEQYF. Full variable domain (remainder filled in from reference TRBV28 and TRBJ2-7): DVKVTQSSRYLVKRTGEKVFLECVQDMDHENMFWYRQDPGLGLRLIYFSYDVKMKEKGDIPEGYSVSREKKERFSLILESASTNQTSMYLCASRSIWDRVGEQYFGPGTRLTVT.

This clonotype appeared many times. The CDR3 sequence: CSAYSGLAGGTEQFF. In DNA, the CDR3 is TGCAGTGCTTACTCCGGACTAGCGGGGGGGACTGAGCAGTTCTTC. The chain joins TRBV20-1 to TRBJ2-1; 15 nucleotides align to TRBD2. V dropped 5 bases and J dropped 9; count of bases not matched to a gene: 8. The CDR3 length is 15 residues. In germline, CDR1 is DFQATT, CDR2 SNEGSKA (reference sequence).

This clonotype was observed a handful of times. The chain employs TRBV10-3 and TRBJ2-4; 14 bases align to TRBD2. Germline V gene data show CDR1 as ENHRY and CDR2 as SYGVKD. Losses at the gene ends were 10 bases for V and 8 bases for J; bases not matched to a gene: 10. The CDR3 contains 15 residues. The CDR3 loop reads CASSGTSGSLDIQYF. The CDR3 nucleotides are TGTGCCAGCTCCGGGACTAGCGGGAGTTTAGACATTCAGTACTTC.

This chain joins TRBV9 and TRBJ2-1; D gene uncertain. This CDR3 has 16 amino acids. Trimming pared 0 bases from V and 6 bases from J, leaving 16 bases between. The germline gives CDR1 SGDLS, CDR2 YYNGEE. CDR3 DNA: TGTGCCAGCAGCGTAGCCGGGTCTAGTTGGTCCAATGAGCAGTTCTTC. It encodes CASSVAGSSWSNEQFF.

This clonotype was seen a handful of times. This chain links TRBV6-5 with TRBJ2-7, with unresolved D. The V end lost 2 bases, the J end lost 2 bases, and 10 bases lay between the germline ends. CDR1 is MNHEY, CDR2 SVGAGI, per germline. The CDR3 has 14 amino acids. The CDR3 here is CASSYSQVPYEQYF. The CDR3 DNA is TGTGCCAGCAGTTACAGTCAGGTTCCCTACGAGCAGTACTTC.

This clonotype occurred a few times. The chain couples TRBV20-1 to TRBJ2-3; D ambiguous. CDR3 length: 10 amino acids. V was pared by 4 bases and J by 5 bases, with 4 bases between. Germline CDR1 reads DFQATT; CDR2 reads SNEGSKA (reference sequence). The CDR3 DNA reads as TGCAGTGCTACCGTAGATACGCAGTATTTT. It encodes CSATVDTQYF.

J is TRBJ2-5 and V is TRBV6-1, with 9 bases matching TRBD2. J gave up 2 bases and V 6 bases, and 16 bases lay outside the gene matches. This CDR3 comprises 18 residues. Germline V gene sequence: CDR1 MNHNS, CDR2 SASEGT. The CDR3 loop is CASRSSGTGGFGQETQYF. CDR3 coding DNA: TGTGCCAGCAGATCTAGCGGGACCGGGGGTTTTGGGCAAGAGACCCAGTACTTC.

A few counts support this clonotype. The rearrangement links TRBV15 to TRBJ2-3; D gene ambiguous. V lost 1 base and J 0 bases, leaving 5 bases between the germline ends. The CDR3 totals 14 residues. CDR1 LNHNV and CDR2 YYDKDF come from the germline V gene (reference sequence). CDR3 region: CATSRGDSTDTQYF. The CDR3 nucleotides are TGTGCCACCAGCAGAGGAGACAGCACAGATACGCAGTATTTT.

The J gene is TRBJ2-3, the V gene TRBV7-2, with unresolved D. V was trimmed by 2 bases and J by 8 bases, leaving 8 bases between them. CDR3 length: 12 residues. Germline-derived CDR1 and CDR2 are SGHTA and FQGNSA. CDR3 nucleotide sequence: TGTGCCAGCAGCTTATACTTCTCTACGCAGTATTTT. It codes for CASSLYFSTQYF.

This clonotype has only a few counts. J is TRBJ2-3 and V is TRBV7-9; the D is unclear. Trimming removed 1 base from V and 6 bases from J, with 5 bases in between. The germline gives CDR1 SEHNR, CDR2 FQNEAQ (reference sequence). The CDR3 sequence is 12 residues long. The CDR3 loop is CASSLVWDTQYF. For the CDR3, the DNA is TGTGCCAGCAGCTTAGTTTGGGATACGCAGTATTTT. The full variable domain, its missing parts supplied by reference TRBV7-9 and TRBJ2-3, is DTGVSQNPRHKITKRGQNVTFRCDPISEHNRLYWYRQTLGQGPEFLTYFQNEAQLEKSRLLSDRFSAERPKGSFSTLEIQRTEQGDSAMYLCASSLVWDTQYFGPGTRLTVL.

The CDR3 DNA reads TGCAGTGCTCCTCACAGCGGGGCCGCTACCGCTGAAGCTTTCTTT. Its protein is CSAPHSGAATAEAFF. The chain combines TRBV20-1 with TRBJ1-1, with a tentative D call TRBD1 (5 bases). Germline CDR1 DFQATT, CDR2 SNEGSKA (reference sequence). This CDR3 region has 15 residues. The V gene lost 5 bases and the J gene lost 6 bases, with 22 bases spanning the gap.

This clonotype showed up just a few times. The V gene is TRBV7-2, the J gene TRBJ1-2; no reliable D call. The CDR3 spans 14 residues. Trimming left V 0 bases short and J 4 bases short, with 9 bases between. Germline values: CDR1 SGHTA, CDR2 FQGNSA. The CDR3: CASSLAGETYGYTF. The CDR3 nucleotides are TGTGCCAGCAGCTTAGCCGGGGAAACCTATGGCTACACCTTC. The entire variable domain, with the rest obtained from reference TRBV7-2 and TRBJ1-2, is as follows: GAGVSQSPSNKVTEKGKDVELRCDPISGHTALYWYRQSLGQGLEFLIYFQGNSAPDKSGLPSDRFSAERTGGSVSTLTIQRTQQEDSAVYLCASSLAGETYGYTFGSGTRLTVV.

The chain uses TRBV5-8 and TRBJ1-6; D remains unclear. This CDR3 is built from 15 residues. Germline V lookup: CDR1 SGHTS, CDR2 YDEGEE. Trimming took off 5 bases at V and 0 bases at J, with 9 bases between the two ends. The CDR3 sequence is CASRCWSSYNSPLHF. In nucleotides, the CDR3 is TGTGCCAGCAGGTGTTGGAGCTCCTATAATTCACCCCTCCACTTT.

J is TRBJ2-5 and V is TRBV20-1; possible D gene TRBD2, 5 bases. V lost 6 bases and J 4 bases, leaving 21 bases between the germline ends. The germline V gene encodes CDR1 DFQATT and CDR2 SNEGSKA (reference sequence). CDR3 size: 15 residues. The CDR3 DNA follows: TGCAGTGCAAACCCGACCGGGAAGACCCCAGAGACCCAGTACTTC. As protein: CSANPTGKTPETQYF.

Many counts were recorded for this clonotype. The chain employs TRBV5-1 and TRBJ2-1; 8 bases map to TRBD2. Per germline, CDR1 SGHRS and CDR2 YFSETQ. The junction had 13 bases not matched to a gene; V was cut back by 4 bases and J by 10 bases. The CDR3 covers 15 residues. This chain's CDR3 is CASSLGTSLVDEQFF. The DNA for the CDR3 is TGCGCCAGCAGCCTCGGGACTAGTTTAGTGGACGAGCAGTTCTTC.

This clonotype appeared many times. The gene calls are TRBV20-1 and TRBJ2-1, with 12 bases identical to TRBD2. The CDR3 has 15 residues. CDR1 and CDR2 from the germline V gene are DFQATT and SNEGSKA (reference sequence). J lost 6 bases, V lost 6 bases, and 9 bases had no gene match. The CDR3 protein is CSARDASGGANEQFF. CDR3 DNA: TGCAGTGCCCGTGACGCTAGCGGGGGGGCCAATGAGCAGTTCTTC.